This passage covers 8 T cell receptor beta chains from one sample sequenced in a study of cytomegalovirus exposure and HLA in healthy donors. With 60 Vbeta and 13 Jbeta primers, the PCR was carried out. This table comes from immunoSEQ multiplex PCR, and its TCRdb copy is limited to in-frame clones, with some not included. Of about 140,000 clones in the sample, around 82% were seen once. Source material: PBMCs. The origin of the receptors is a female donor in good health and CMV-seronegative.

The chain links TRBV5-1 to TRBJ2-7; D gene ambiguous. CDR1 and CDR2 from the germline V gene are SGHRS and YFSETQ. V was pared by 1 base and J by 0 bases, with 14 bases between. This CDR3 is built from 16 residues. The CDR3 DNA follows: TGCGCCAGCAGCTTGACGCACAGCTCCTTCTCCTACGAGCAGTACTTC. This gives the protein CASSLTHSSFSYEQYF.

The chain has TRBV5-1 and TRBJ2-7; tentative D call: TRBD1 (6 bases). The CDR3 sequence is 13 residues long. Germline CDR1 and CDR2: SGHRS and YFSETQ. V dropped 3 bases and J dropped 5 bases, with 12 bases sitting between them. CDR3 coding DNA: TGCGCCAGCAGCTCGGAAACAGGGCACGAGCAGTACTTC. The encoded protein is CASSSETGHEQYF. Complete variable domain (other parts from reference TRBV5-1 and TRBJ2-7): KAGVTQTPRYLIKTRGQQVTLSCSPISGHRSVSWYQQTPGQGLQFLFEYFSETQRNKGNFPGRFSGRQFSNSRSEMNVSTLELGDSALYLCASSSETGHEQYFGPGTRLTVT.

The rearrangement uses TRBV5-1 and TRBJ1-2; no firm D call. The ends were cut back, 0 bases at V and 2 bases at J, with 17 bases in the middle. Germline V gives CDR1 SGHRS, CDR2 YFSETQ. The CDR3 has 17 residues. The CDR3 nucleotides are TGCGCCAGCAGCTTGGAAGGAGGCCAGGCGTTAAACTATGGCTACACCTTC. Translating it yields CASSLEGGQALNYGYTF.

The V call is TRBV27, the J call TRBJ1-1; D is unclear. V was pared by 0 bases and J by 1 base, with 12 bases between. There are 16 residues in the CDR3. Germline V gene data show CDR1 as MNHEY and CDR2 as SMNVEV (reference sequence). Here the CDR3 reads CASSLSPVPGNTEAFF. Here the CDR3 DNA reads TGTGCCAGCAGTTTATCGCCCGTCCCGGGGAACACTGAAGCTTTCTTT.

The chain is built from TRBV27 and TRBJ2-7, with D perhaps TRBD2 (5 bases). The germline V gene has CDR1 MNHEY and CDR2 SMNVEV (reference sequence). V was shortened by 6 bases and J by 7 bases, with 19 bases between the two germline ends. This CDR3 is 14 amino acids long. The CDR3 loop is CASRASGTQFEQYF. CDR3 coding DNA: TGTGCCAGCAGGGCGAGCGGCACCCAGTTTGAGCAGTACTTC.

The J gene is TRBJ2-3, the V gene TRBV7-4; 13 nucleotides match TRBD2. Germline lookup yields CDR1 SGHVT and CDR2 SQSDAQ. The CDR3 length is 18 residues. V trimming: 1 base; J trimming: 8 bases; junction bases outside the gene matches: 12. This chain's CDR3 is CASSLGRRGLAGIGTQYF. The CDR3 nucleotides are TGTGCCAGCAGCTTAGGGCGGAGGGGACTAGCGGGGATTGGTACGCAGTATTTT.

This chain links TRBV4-2 with TRBJ2-3, with D possibly matching TRBD2 (5 bases). Germline values: CDR1 LGHNA, CDR2 YNFKEQ. The CDR3 runs to 15 residues. V was trimmed by 4 bases and J by 6 bases, leaving 17 bases between them. CDR3 residues: CASSREGPEGDTQYF. The CDR3 region has the DNA TGTGCCAGCAGCCGCGAGGGCCCGGAAGGGGATACGCAGTATTTT.

The rearrangement joins TRBV7-9 to TRBJ1-2; TRBD1 aligns across 7 bases. Germline CDR1 is SEHNR and CDR2 is FQNEAQ (reference sequence). The CDR3 has 14 residues. Trimming removed 5 bases from V and 5 bases from J; junction bases left unmatched: 8. CDR3 nucleotides: TGTGCCAGCAGCACTTCGGGACAGATTTATGGCTACACCTTC. Translation: CASSTSGQIYGYTF.